Listed below are T cell receptor beta chains from one sample, sequenced in a study of T cells in Graves' hyperthyroidism and ophthalmopathy. From the multiplex PCR reads, TCRdb called clonotypes with MiXCR, one entry per CDR3 protein. This table has over 250,000 distinct CDR3 sequences, approximately 21% appearing once. The sample taken for sequencing was blood. These receptors originate from a man aged 25 to 45 with Graves' ophthalmopathy. Each CDR3 is given with its conserved first and last residue. A D gene is named only where the DNA matches it firmly. Part of the rows lack a size; the others show once, few, many or a class for expanded clones.

v_call,j_call,d_call,clone_size,cdr3_nt,cdr3_aa
TRBV15,TRBJ1-1,-,-,TGTGCCACCAGCCGGTGGAACACTGAAGCTTTCTTT,CATSRWNTEAFF
TRBV28,TRBJ1-2,-,few,TGTGCCAGCACCCCCTCGAACGCTAACTATGGCTACACCTTC,CASTPSNANYGYTF
TRBV5-1,TRBJ2-7,-,-,TGCGCCAGCAGCCCGGACACACCAATAATGGGGCAGTACTTC,CASSPDTPIMGQYF
TRBV5-1,TRBJ2-7,TRBD2,-,TGCGCCAGCCGCCCTGGGACTAGTGATCGGTACGAGCAGTACTTC,CASRPGTSDRYEQYF
TRBV6-1,TRBJ1-1,-,few,TGTGCCAGCATTTTACAGCGGCTGAACACTGAAGCTTTCTTT,CASILQRLNTEAFF
TRBV5-1,TRBJ2-5,-,-,TGCGCCAGCAGCCGCGAACCGGACACGCCGCAAGAGACCCAGTACTTC,CASSREPDTPQETQYF
TRBV7-6,TRBJ2-1,-,once,TGTGCCAGCAGCTTAACGGGAGCCACCAATGAGCAGTTCTTC,CASSLTGATNEQFF
TRBV18,TRBJ2-7,-,many,TGTGCCAGCTCACCCACTAGTTCAAACGAGCAGTACTTC,CASSPTSSNEQYF
TRBV2,TRBJ2-1,TRBD2,-,TGTGCCAGCGGGTCCGGGACTAGCGGATGGAATGAGCAGTTCTTC,CASGSGTSGWNEQFF
TRBV4-1,TRBJ2-7,-,few,TGCGCCAGCAGCCAAGATCGTTGGGGCTACGAGCAGTACTTC,CASSQDRWGYEQYF
TRBV28,TRBJ1-2,TRBD1,many,TGTGCCAGCAGCACAGGGGGCCATGGCTACACCTTC,CASSTGGHGYTF
TRBV5-1,TRBJ2-6,TRBD1,many,TGCGCCAGCAGACGTACACAGGGGGCTGGGGCCAACGTCCTGACTTTC,CASRRTQGAGANVLTF
TRBV12-3/TRBV12-4,TRBJ2-5,TRBD1,few,TGTGCCAGCAGCCCCTTCAGGACAGGACAAGAGACCCAGTACTTC,CASSPFRTGQETQYF
TRBV3-1,TRBJ2-2,-,few,TGTGCCGCGGCAGGGGCCGGGGAGCTGTTTTTT,CAAAGAGELFF
TRBV12-3/TRBV12-4,TRBJ1-5,-,few,TGTGCCAGCAGAGAGCAAGGCTTTGGCAATCAGCCCCAGCATTTT,CASREQGFGNQPQHF
TRBV29-1,TRBJ2-7,-,few,TGCAGCGTTGATGGGACGGACTCCTACGAGCAGTACTTC,CSVDGTDSYEQYF
TRBV13,TRBJ1-4,-,many,TGTGCCAGCAGCTTAGTATCTGGGGGTCGCGAAAAACTGTTTTTT,CASSLVSGGREKLFF
TRBV7-8,TRBJ2-3,-,few,TGTGCCAGCAGCCACAGGGGACCCTCCGCGGGGACGCAGTATTTT,CASSHRGPSAGTQYF
TRBV24-1,TRBJ2-1,TRBD2,-,TGTGCCACCAGTGATTTCGGGGTAGCGGGAGGGTACCCCAATGAGCAGTTCTTC,CATSDFGVAGGYPNEQFF
TRBV5-1,TRBJ2-7,-,few,TGCGCCAGCAGCTTTCAGGGGTACGAGCAGTACTTC,CASSFQGYEQYF
TRBV7-3,TRBJ2-3,-,many,TGTGCCAGCAGCTTAGGCGGGGACTTAGACACAGATACGCAGTATTTT,CASSLGGDLDTDTQYF
TRBV28,TRBJ2-7,TRBD1,few,TGTGCCAGCACTGGGACAGGGCGCTCTAACGAGCAGTACTTC,CASTGTGRSNEQYF
TRBV28,TRBJ1-5,-,few,TGTGCCAGCGAGACTTATAGCAATCAGCCCCAGCATTTT,CASETYSNQPQHF
TRBV7-2,TRBJ2-2,TRBD1,-,TGTGCCAGCATTCGGACAGGGAACACCGGGGAGCTGTTTTTT,CASIRTGNTGELFF
TRBV30,TRBJ2-7,TRBD2,few,TGTGCCTGGAGAGCGGGACTAGAATACGAGCAGTACTTC,CAWRAGLEYEQYF
TRBV2,TRBJ2-1,TRBD1,-,TGTGCCAGCAGAGAGGGACAGGGTAGGGGGGCTGAGCAGTTCTTC,CASREGQGRGAEQFF
TRBV18,TRBJ2-5,TRBD1,once,TGTGCCAGCTCTCTAAGACAGGGACGGGGAGAGACCCAGTACTTC,CASSLRQGRGETQYF
TRBV30,TRBJ1-1,-,few,TGTGCCTGGAGTGTACCGAAGGAATTACGAAAAGAAGCTTTCTTT,CAWSVPKELRKEAFF
TRBV20-1,TRBJ2-3,-,-,TGCAGTGCTAGAGACCTTGACAGGCCGGGCACAGGTACGCAGTATTTT,CSARDLDRPGTGTQYF
TRBV20-1,TRBJ1-6,-,-,TGCAGTGCTAGTAGGGGTCCCTATAATTCACCCCTCCACTTT,CSASRGPYNSPLHF
TRBV19,TRBJ1-2,TRBD1,-,TGTGCCAGTAGTCCCCGGGACAGGGGGATCTATGGCTACACCTTC,CASSPRDRGIYGYTF
TRBV12-3/TRBV12-4,TRBJ1-2,-,many,TGTGCCAGCAGTTTAGGACGAGGCTACACCTTC,CASSLGRGYTF
TRBV20-1,TRBJ2-7,-,few,TGCAGTGCTAGATCGTGGACGGGATACTACGAGCAGTACTTC,CSARSWTGYYEQYF
TRBV3-1,TRBJ2-5,TRBD1,many,TGTGCCAGCAGCGACAGGGCGGGCGAGACCCAGTACTTC,CASSDRAGETQYF